This TCR beta chain came from a study of shared clonotypes between healthy human individuals. On the study more broadly: Serving as donors were two women and three men, whose ages spanned 18 to 49.

Here immunoSEQ multiplex PCR was the method, and the copy in TCRdb shows in-frame clones only, minus some. The sample yields over 1.5 million clones, under 99% seen once. Germline CDR1 SGDLS, CDR2 YYNGEE. The CDR3 sequence is 17 residues long. V was cut by 0 bases and J by 5 bases, with 20 bases left in between. The chain carries TRBV9 and TRBJ1-1; a possible D gene is TRBD1 (6 bases). The sequence derives from a man aged 30 to 39 in good health. Sample: naive CD4+ T cells sorted from blood. Noted subset: CD45RA+ positively selected. The CDR3 DNA reads TGTGCCAGCAGCGTAGCTACGGTGGGCAGGGGAACAACTGAAGCTTTCTTT. It translates to CASSVATVGRGTTEAFF.